Listed below are T cell receptor beta chains from one sample, sequenced in a study of blood T cell repertoires in COVID-19. Profiled with immunoSEQ multiplex PCR; TCRdb holds only in-frame clones, not every one. The repertoire holds 35,000 to 55,000 clones, approximately 91% seen once, with over 11% in the top ten. Material for sequencing was peripheral blood. These receptors all stem from a human donor in a cohort sampled during active COVID-19. The CDR3 runs from the conserved cysteine through the conserved F or W. The D gene is left open where the match is weak. Part of the rows lack a size; the others show once, few, many or a class for expanded clones.

>TRBJ2-5|NA|TRBV11-2|NA
CASSPADWDQETQYF
TGTGCCAGCAGCCCAGCGGACTGGGACCAAGAGACCCAGTACTTC
>TRBJ2-7|TRBD2|TRBV5-3|NA
CARSSRGEGRWEQYF
TGTGCCAGAAGCTCCCGTGGGGAGGGGCGCTGGGAGCAGTACTTC
>TRBJ2-7|NA|TRBV7-2|NA
CASSGGPVGYEQYF
TGTGCCAGCAGTGGAGGGCCAGTGGGCTACGAGCAGTACTTC
>TRBJ1-4|NA|TRBV29-1|once
CSAWGQGRGEKLFF
TGCAGCGCTTGGGGGCAGGGGAGGGGTGAAAAACTGTTTTTT
>TRBJ1-5|TRBD1|TRBV27|few
CASSWDRDQPQHF
TGTGCCAGCAGCTGGGACAGGGATCAGCCCCAGCATTTT
>TRBJ2-1|TRBD1|TRBV6-6|NA
CASSGGRDRADEQFF
TGTGCCAGCAGTGGGGGCCGGGACAGGGCCGATGAGCAGTTCTTC
>TRBJ2-1|NA|TRBV5-6|NA
CASSLSNEQFF
TGTGCCAGCAGCTTGTCGAATGAGCAGTTCTTC
>TRBJ2-5|NA|TRBV19|NA
CASSRNQETQYF
TGTGCCAGTAGTCGTAACCAAGAGACCCAGTACTTC
>TRBJ1-6|NA|TRBV7-2|NA
CASSLEAGIGNSPLHF
TGTGCCAGCAGCTTAGAAGCAGGAATTGGTAATTCACCCCTCCACTTT
>TRBJ2-3|TRBD2|TRBV10-3|once
CAIRLAGARDTQYF
TGTGCCATTCGACTAGCGGGGGCTCGGGATACGCAGTATTTT
>TRBJ1-5|NA|TRBV7-8|once
CASSPPGGAGQPQHF
TGTGCCAGCAGCCCCCCGGGGGGGGCCGGTCAGCCCCAGCATTTT
>TRBJ2-3|NA|TRBV30|NA
CAWSVPADFTDTQYF
TGTGCCTGGAGTGTTCCAGCGGATTTCACAGATACGCAGTATTTT
>TRBJ1-2|TRBD1|TRBV9|NA
CASSVGQGAVYGYTF
TGTGCCAGCAGCGTCGGACAGGGGGCCGTCTATGGCTACACCTTC
>TRBJ2-1|TRBD1|TRBV19|NA
CASSIPGQGNEQFF
TGTGCCAGTAGTATACCAGGACAGGGAAATGAGCAGTTCTTC
>TRBJ2-7|TRBD2|TRBV5-5|few
CASSGGEAIAYEQYF
TGTGCCAGCAGCGGGGGGGAAGCCATAGCCTACGAGCAGTACTTC
>TRBJ1-6|TRBD1|TRBV10-3|few
CAIRDWGTASSPLHF
TGTGCCATCAGGGACTGGGGGACAGCCTCCTCACCCCTCCACTTT
>TRBJ2-3|TRBD2|TRBV18|NA
CASSRTSGGGTDTQYF
TGTGCCAGCTCGCGGACTAGCGGGGGAGGCACAGATACGCAGTATTTT
>TRBJ2-1|TRBD1|TRBV24-1|NA
CATSHSSDRVDEQFF
TGTGCCACCAGCCACTCCTCGGACAGGGTTGATGAGCAGTTCTTC
>TRBJ1-4|NA|TRBV19|once
CASSMGREGWEKLFF
TGTGCCAGTAGTATGGGCAGGGAAGGATGGGAAAAACTGTTTTTT
>TRBJ1-5|NA|TRBV14|NA
CASSQFSGFNQPQHF
TGTGCCAGCAGCCAATTTTCAGGGTTCAATCAGCCCCAGCATTTT
>TRBJ2-3|NA|TRBV11-2|NA
CAGQRSSTDTQYF
TGTGCCGGACAGAGGTCTAGCACAGATACGCAGTATTTT
>TRBJ1-1|NA|TRBV19|NA
CASSIWAPHGNTEAFF
TGTGCCAGTAGTATATGGGCCCCTCACGGGAACACTGAAGCTTTCTTT
>TRBJ2-3|TRBD2|TRBV6-5|NA
CASSYGASGSTDTQYF
TGTGCCAGCAGTTACGGTGCTAGCGGGAGCACAGATACGCAGTATTTT
>TRBJ1-2|TRBD1|TRBV30|NA
CAWSRTGDYGYTF
TGTGCCTGGAGTAGGACAGGGGATTATGGCTACACCTTC
>TRBJ1-2|NA|TRBV27|once
CASSPSGVPYGYTF
TGTGCCAGCAGCCCATCAGGGGTCCCATATGGCTACACCTTC
>TRBJ1-6|NA|TRBV30|NA
CAWSPSSPLHF
TGTGCCTGGAGTCCCTCTTCGCCCCTCCACTTT
>TRBJ1-5|NA|TRBV10-1|NA
CASSAGSQPQHF
TGCGCCAGCAGTGCGGGAAGTCAGCCCCAGCATTTT
>TRBJ2-1|TRBD2|TRBV10-2|once
CASSEFLAGAHEQFF
TGCGCCAGCAGTGAGTTCCTAGCGGGTGCCCATGAGCAGTTCTTC
>TRBJ1-5|NA|TRBV5-1|NA
CARSLGGGQPQHF
TGCGCCCGCAGCTTGGGGGGGGGACAGCCCCAGCATTTT
>TRBJ2-1|TRBD1|TRBV19|once
CASSSGQGPNEQFF
TGTGCCAGTAGTTCGGGACAGGGGCCGAATGAGCAGTTCTTC
>TRBJ1-5|TRBD1|TRBV9|NA
CASSGGGQVNQPQHF
TGTGCCAGCAGCGGGGGGGGACAGGTCAATCAGCCCCAGCATTTT
>TRBJ2-1|NA|TRBV19|NA
CASSGLSSYNEQFF
TGTGCCAGTTCAGGGCTCAGCTCCTACAATGAGCAGTTCTTC
>TRBJ1-6|NA|TRBV12-3/TRBV12-4|NA
CASSRKNSPLHF
TGTGCCAGCAGCAGAAAGAATTCACCCCTCCACTTT
>TRBJ2-1|TRBD2|TRBV24-1|NA
CATSDPPEGLVFSREQFF
TGTGCCACCAGTGACCCTCCAGAGGGACTAGTTTTTAGTAGAGAGCAGTTCTTC
>TRBJ2-3|NA|TRBV14|large
CASSQGIGGLYTDTQYF
TGTGCCAGCAGCCAAGGGATCGGGGGACTCTACACAGATACGCAGTATTTT
>TRBJ2-5|NA|TRBV19|NA
CASSPPYSRETQYF
TGTGCCAGTAGCCCTCCGTATTCTCGGGAGACCCAGTACTTC
>TRBJ1-5|NA|TRBV7-2|NA
CASSRDTEIDQPQHF
TGTGCCAGCAGCCGGGACACAGAGATTGATCAGCCCCAGCATTTT
>TRBJ2-3|NA|TRBV10-3|few
CAISSTRDDTQYF
TGTGCCATCAGTTCGACTAGAGATGATACGCAGTATTTT
>TRBJ2-7|NA|TRBV9|NA
CASSVEPVGDEQYF
TGTGCCAGCAGCGTAGAACCCGTAGGGGACGAGCAGTACTTC
>TRBJ1-2|TRBD1|TRBV7-2|NA
CASSPGTGFWGYTF
TGTGCCAGCAGTCCCGGGACAGGGTTTTGGGGCTACACCTTC
>TRBJ1-1|NA|TRBV9|NA
CASSVSPPSEAFF
TGTGCCAGCAGCGTAAGCCCGCCGAGTGAAGCTTTCTTT
>TRBJ1-2|NA|TRBV12-3/TRBV12-4|NA
CASSFAGPRGYTF
TGTGCCAGCAGTTTCGCGGGGCCTAGGGGCTACACCTTC
>TRBJ2-6|NA|TRBV10-1|NA
CATPRTDYCSGANVLTF
TGCGCCACCCCAAGGACAGACTACTGCTCTGGGGCCAACGTCCTGACTTTC
>TRBJ2-4|NA|TRBV16|NA
CASSLQDRNIQYF
TGTGCCAGCAGCCTCCAGGACAGAAACATTCAGTACTTC
>TRBJ1-3|NA|TRBV29-1|NA
CSVSPRSFSGNTIYF
TGCAGCGTTTCTCCTCGGTCTTTCTCTGGAAACACCATATATTTT
>TRBJ2-3|NA|TRBV6-5|NA
CASSQGFSTDTQYF
TGTGCCAGCAGCCAGGGGTTCAGCACAGATACGCAGTATTTT
>TRBJ2-2|TRBD2|TRBV5-1|NA
CASSSLAGKHTGELFF
TGCGCCAGCAGCTCGCTAGCGGGGAAACACACCGGGGAGCTGTTTTTT